This TCR beta chain originates from a study of T-cell reconstitution after alpha-beta-depleted transplantation in children. Study conclusions and caveats: It was newly produced T cells that mostly accounted for T-cell counts and diversity one year after transplant.

The germline gives CDR1 KGHSY, CDR2 FQNENV. The CDR3 runs to 16 residues. Trimming left V 4 bases short and J 2 bases short, with 17 bases between. This clonotype came up once. Its antigen remains unidentified. Unique molecular identifiers were used to barcode this TCRbeta library. TCRdb analysed the PCR reads with MiXCR anew, one entry per CDR3 protein. This table holds roughly 310,000 distinct CDR3 sequences, roughly 25% found once. The chain is built from TRBV16 and TRBJ2-5; D is possibly TRBD1 or TRBD2 (5 bases each). The receptor was derived from a male patient younger than 18 who had a stem cell transplant for acute lymphoblastic leukemia, so the T cells may come from the graft donor. The sequences come from PBMCs, mostly from graft donor cells, collected 180 days after TCRalphabeta/CD19-depleted stem cell transplant. The CDR3 loop is CASSPWGLARQETQYF. CDR3 bases: TGTGCCAGCAGCCCGTGGGGCCTAGCTCGACAAGAGACCCAGTACTTC.